Listed below are T cell receptor beta chains from one sample, sequenced in a study of post-analysis software for immune sequencing data. TCRdb reprocessed the PCR reads with MiXCR, giving one entry per CDR3 protein. The table records about 400,000 distinct CDR3 sequences, roughly 30% of them present only once. The sample consisted of blood. Receptors originate from a girl aged 5-17 years with multiple sclerosis. Both conserved end residues are part of each CDR3. The D gene is left open where the match is weak. Rows give clone size only sometimes, using once, few, many, or a class for an expanded clone.

J gene: TRBJ2-5
D gene: .
V gene: TRBV7-9
clone size: .
CDR3 length: 12
CDR3 DNA: TGTGCCAGCAGCTTTCCCCGGGAGACCCAGTACTTC
CDR3 protein: CASSFPRETQYF

J gene: TRBJ2-7
D gene: .
V gene: TRBV5-1
clone size: once
CDR3 length: 16
CDR3 DNA: TGCGCCAGCAGCTTCCCCCGTGGAGGAATCTCCTACGAGCAGTACTTC
CDR3 protein: CASSFPRGGISYEQYF

J gene: TRBJ2-7
D gene: .
V gene: TRBV4-1
clone size: .
CDR3 length: 13
CDR3 DNA: TGCGCCAGCAGCCAATCAATCATGAATGAGCAGTACTTC
CDR3 protein: CASSQSIMNEQYF

J gene: TRBJ2-1
D gene: .
V gene: TRBV3-1
clone size: .
CDR3 length: 13
CDR3 DNA: TGTGCCAGCAGCCAAGACAGCATAAATGAGCAGTTCTTC
CDR3 protein: CASSQDSINEQFF

J gene: TRBJ2-1
D gene: TRBD2
V gene: TRBV7-3
clone size: few
CDR3 length: 19
CDR3 DNA: TGTGCCAGCAGCTTAAACTATCGGGGTCTAGCGGGGGGTGGATTTGAGCAGTTCTTC
CDR3 protein: CASSLNYRGLAGGGFEQFF

J gene: TRBJ1-1
D gene: TRBD1
V gene: TRBV7-2
clone size: .
CDR3 length: 13
CDR3 DNA: TGTGCCAGCAGCCGGGACAGGCAAGAGGTTGCTTTCTTT
CDR3 protein: CASSRDRQEVAFF

J gene: TRBJ1-5
D gene: .
V gene: TRBV16
clone size: .
CDR3 length: 14
CDR3 DNA: TGTGCCAGCAGCCAACGAGCGGGGGATCAGCCCCAGCATTTT
CDR3 protein: CASSQRAGDQPQHF

J gene: TRBJ2-1
D gene: .
V gene: TRBV3-1
clone size: .
CDR3 length: 14
CDR3 DNA: TGTGCCAGCAGCCAAGAAGGCACCGACAATGAGCAGTTCTTC
CDR3 protein: CASSQEGTDNEQFF

J gene: TRBJ2-3
D gene: TRBD1
V gene: TRBV12-3/TRBV12-4
clone size: .
CDR3 length: 13
CDR3 DNA: TGTGCCGGGGGACAGGGGTTCACAGATACGCAGTATTTT
CDR3 protein: CAGGQGFTDTQYF

J gene: TRBJ2-5
D gene: .
V gene: TRBV2
clone size: .
CDR3 length: 13
CDR3 DNA: TGTGCCAGCAGATCTGGCCGCCGGGAGACCCAGTACTTC
CDR3 protein: CASRSGRRETQYF

J gene: TRBJ2-7
D gene: .
V gene: TRBV7-9
clone size: .
CDR3 length: 14
CDR3 DNA: TGTGCCAGCAGCTTAGTTGGGGAATCCCACGAGCAGTACTTC
CDR3 protein: CASSLVGESHEQYF

J gene: TRBJ1-6
D gene: .
V gene: TRBV12-3/TRBV12-4
clone size: .
CDR3 length: 15
CDR3 DNA: TGTGCCAGCAGTTTAGGGGAAGGGGGTAATTCACCCCTCCACTTT
CDR3 protein: CASSLGEGGNSPLHF

J gene: TRBJ1-5
D gene: .
V gene: TRBV6-2/TRBV6-3
clone size: .
CDR3 length: 14
CDR3 DNA: TGTGCCAGCGTAGGGGCGCTGAGCAATCAGCCCCAGCATTTT
CDR3 protein: CASVGALSNQPQHF

J gene: TRBJ2-7
D gene: .
V gene: TRBV28
clone size: .
CDR3 length: 15
CDR3 DNA: TGTGCCAGCAGGGGGCGGGGTGGGGTCTCCTACGAGCAGTACTTC
CDR3 protein: CASRGRGGVSYEQYF

J gene: TRBJ2-5
D gene: .
V gene: TRBV3-1
clone size: .
CDR3 length: 14
CDR3 DNA: TGTGCCAGCAGCCAAGGATACGGGCAAGAGACCCAGTACTTC
CDR3 protein: CASSQGYGQETQYF